This is a list of T cell receptor beta chains from one sample in a study of OX40 agonist ivuxolimab in advanced cancers. Produced via immunoSEQ multiplex PCR; TCRdb's table is partial and in-frame only. The sample shows about 68,000 clones, around nine tenths of them seen only once. The source material was CD4+ or CD8+ T cells sorted from blood, sampled in a trial of the OX40 agonist ivuxolimab. These receptors all come from an adult with an advanced solid tumor such as melanoma, head and neck, liver or kidney cancer. The CDR3 runs from the conserved cysteine through the conserved F or W. A D gene is named only where the DNA matches it firmly. Rows give clone size only sometimes, using once, few, many, or a class for an expanded clone.

d_call	v_call	clone_size	j_call	cdr3_nt	cdr3_aa
NA	TRBV6-5	NA	TRBJ2-5	TGTGCCAGCAGTGAATACAGGGTAGAGAAGACCCAGTACTTC	CASSEYRVEKTQYF
TRBD2	TRBV27	NA	TRBJ2-5	TGTGCCAGCAAAATAACTAGCGGGAGTGAGACCCAGTACTTC	CASKITSGSETQYF
NA	TRBV6-6	few	TRBJ1-5	TGTGCCAGCAGTTACTCGAACAGCATACGGAATCAGCCCCAGCATTTT	CASSYSNSIRNQPQHF
NA	TRBV5-4	few	TRBJ2-2	TGTGCCAGCAGCTCCTCGGTGACCGGGGAGCTGTTTTTT	CASSSSVTGELFF
NA	TRBV30	NA	TRBJ2-1	TGTGCCTGGCATACTACCGGGACAAACTCCTACAATGAGCAGTTCTTC	CAWHTTGTNSYNEQFF
TRBD1	TRBV5-8	NA	TRBJ1-1	TGTGCCAGCAGCTCGGGACAGGGGTGGGGTACTGAAGCTTTCTTT	CASSSGQGWGTEAFF
NA	TRBV30	NA	TRBJ2-6	TGTGCCTGGAGTTTCGGGGGATCCGGGGCCAACGTCCTGACTTTC	CAWSFGGSGANVLTF
NA	TRBV4-2	NA	TRBJ2-4	TGTGCCAGCAGCCAAGGGACAGTAGCCAAAAACATTCAGTACTTC	CASSQGTVAKNIQYF
NA	TRBV5-1	NA	TRBJ2-5	TGCGCCAGCAGCTTGGAGGGAGAGACCCAGTACTTC	CASSLEGETQYF
TRBD1	TRBV5-5	NA	TRBJ2-3	TGTGCCAGCAGCTTTGACAGGGCCCCGACCGATACGCAGTATTTT	CASSFDRAPTDTQYF
TRBD1	TRBV6-5	NA	TRBJ2-1	TGTGCCAGCAGGGGATCCGGTCAGGGGGTCGGCGAGCAGTTCTTC	CASRGSGQGVGEQFF
NA	TRBV6-6	NA	TRBJ2-7	TGTGCCAGCAGTTACTTAGGACAGCGAAACTACGAGCAGTACTTC	CASSYLGQRNYEQYF
NA	TRBV9	NA	TRBJ2-7	TGTGCCAGCAGCGTAGGGGGTTACGAGCAGTACTTC	CASSVGGYEQYF
TRBD2	TRBV28	NA	TRBJ2-3	TGTGCCAGCAGTGAAGCGGGAGGATCCGATACGCAGTATTTT	CASSEAGGSDTQYF
NA	TRBV5-6	NA	TRBJ2-7	TGTGCCAGCAGCTTGAGGTACGAGCAGTACTTC	CASSLRYEQYF
NA	TRBV29-1	NA	TRBJ2-5	TGCAGCGCCGGCGGGCAAGAGACCCAGTACTTC	CSAGGQETQYF
TRBD2	TRBV15	NA	TRBJ2-7	TGTGCCACCAGCAGAGATCGACTAGGGCTAGCGGGAGGATACGAGCAGTACTTC	CATSRDRLGLAGGYEQYF
NA	TRBV11-3	NA	TRBJ1-2	TGTGCCAGCAGCAGGGGAGGGGACTATGGCTACACCTTC	CASSRGGDYGYTF
TRBD1	TRBV5-8	NA	TRBJ1-1	TGTGCCAGCAGCCTGGAAGGGGGCAGGGGGAAAAGTACTGAAGCTTTCTTT	CASSLEGGRGKSTEAFF
TRBD1	TRBV9	NA	TRBJ2-7	TGTGCCAGCAGCGCCCGACAGGGGGCCGAAGGCGAGCAGTACTTC	CASSARQGAEGEQYF
NA	TRBV23-1	NA	TRBJ1-2	TGCGCCAGCAGTCAATTAGGGACTGCTATCTTTCTCTACACCTTC	CASSQLGTAIFLYTF
TRBD2	TRBV9	NA	TRBJ2-1	TGTGCCAGCAGCGGAATTAGCGGGGCAAGCTCCTACAATGAGCAGTTCTTC	CASSGISGASSYNEQFF
TRBD1	TRBV13	NA	TRBJ1-1	TGTGCCAGCAGCCAGGGGGTGGGGGCCTCAAGCCCTAAGGCTTTCTTT	CASSQGVGASSPKAFF
NA	TRBV6-4	NA	TRBJ1-1	TGTGCCACCTCTAGGGGGTCTGAAGCTTTCTTT	CATSRGSEAFF
TRBD1	TRBV7-6	NA	TRBJ1-1	TGTGCCAGCAGCTTAAGACAGGGGAACACTGAAGCTTTCTTT	CASSLRQGNTEAFF
NA	TRBV6-1	once	TRBJ2-7	TGTGCCAGCAGTGAACAGACTGGATACGAGCAGTACTTC	CASSEQTGYEQYF
TRBD1	TRBV5-4	NA	TRBJ2-2	TGTGCCAGCAGCTTGCAGGGGGTCCACACCGGGGAGCTGTTTTTT	CASSLQGVHTGELFF
NA	TRBV19	NA	TRBJ2-2	TGTGCCACCCGATTGAAAGGGACCGGGGAGCTGTTTTTT	CATRLKGTGELFF
NA	TRBV19	NA	TRBJ1-6	TGTGCCAGTAGCCCCACAGGGCGTCTTAATTCACCCCTCCACTTT	CASSPTGRLNSPLHF
NA	TRBV13	NA	TRBJ2-5	TGTGCCAGCAGCCGGCTGGGTTCAGAGACCCAGTACTTC	CASSRLGSETQYF
NA	TRBV6-5	NA	TRBJ1-1	TGTGCCAGCAGTTCCCCCACCCTGAACACTGAAGCTTTCTTT	CASSSPTLNTEAFF
NA	TRBV6-5	NA	TRBJ2-5	TGTGCCAGCAGTTGGGGGGCCCAAGAGACCCAGTACTTC	CASSWGAQETQYF
NA	TRBV28	NA	TRBJ2-1	TGTGCCAGCACCTCCAGAGGTAATGAGCAGTTCTTC	CASTSRGNEQFF
TRBD1	TRBV5-1	medium-sized	TRBJ1-1	TGCGCCAGCAGCTTGAGTCCCTCCGGGACAGGGTACACTGAAGCTTTCTTT	CASSLSPSGTGYTEAFF
TRBD1	TRBV9	NA	TRBJ2-3	TGTGCCAGCAGCGTATTCCTGTCGGACAGGGGGGTTGTCACAGATACGCAGTATTTT	CASSVFLSDRGVVTDTQYF
TRBD1	TRBV4-1	few	TRBJ1-1	TGCGCCAGCAGCCAAGGGCCAGGACAGGCTCGGACTGAAGCTTTCTTT	CASSQGPGQARTEAFF
NA	TRBV7-3	once	TRBJ1-2	TGTGCCAGCAGCAACGGGCCCGGGTATGGCTACACCTTC	CASSNGPGYGYTF
NA	TRBV7-2	NA	TRBJ2-1	TGTGCCAGCAGCTTAGACAGGGACAATGAGCAGTTCTTC	CASSLDRDNEQFF
NA	TRBV6-4	NA	TRBJ1-6	TGTGCCAGCAGTGACGACAGAAATTCACCCCTCCACTTT	CASSDDRNSPLHF
NA	TRBV6-6	few	TRBJ1-1	TGTGCCAGCACGGCCCAGAGGGCACCTAACACTGAAGCTTTCTTT	CASTAQRAPNTEAFF
NA	TRBV10-2	once	TRBJ2-1	TGCGCCAGCCAGAGATTCAATGAGCAGTTCTTC	CASQRFNEQFF
TRBD1	TRBV7-6	NA	TRBJ2-7	TGTGCCAGCAGCTTGGGTGCCCATAGACAGGGTAACAGGGACGAGCAGTACTTC	CASSLGAHRQGNRDEQYF
TRBD1	TRBV18	NA	TRBJ2-5	TGTGCCAGCTCACCTGGACAGGGCACAGAGACCCAGTACTTC	CASSPGQGTETQYF
TRBD1	TRBV11-2	NA	TRBJ1-4	TGTGCCAGCAGCTTACTCGGGACAGCAACTAATGAAAAACTGTTTTTT	CASSLLGTATNEKLFF
NA	TRBV30	NA	TRBJ2-7	TGTGCCTGGAGTCCTAAGGATTCTATGATCAAGTACTTC	CAWSPKDSMIKYF
TRBD1	TRBV10-3	once	TRBJ2-1	TGTGCCATCAGTCTACAGGGGGCAAGGAATGAGCAGTTCTTC	CAISLQGARNEQFF
TRBD1	TRBV4-2	NA	TRBJ2-5	TGTGCCAGCAGGCCGGACAGGGAAGTCGGGACCCAGTACTTC	CASRPDREVGTQYF
TRBD2	TRBV9	NA	TRBJ2-3	TGTGCCAGCAGCGAAAGCGGGGGGGCAAGTCCCGATACGCAGTATTTT	CASSESGGASPDTQYF
NA	TRBV5-4	NA	TRBJ2-7	TGTGCCAGCAGCTTGCTACTAGCTGGGTGGCAGTACTTC	CASSLLLAGWQYF
NA	TRBV5-1	NA	TRBJ1-2	TGCGCCAGCAGCTTGGGGCAGGGGCATGTCCTCCTGACTAACTATGGCTACACCTTC	CASSLGQGHVLLTNYGYTF
NA	TRBV6-5	NA	TRBJ2-4	TGTGCCAGCAGTTCCCCTACACTAGCCAAAAACATTCAGTACTTC	CASSSPTLAKNIQYF
NA	TRBV5-1	NA	TRBJ2-7	TGCGCCAGCAGCTTGGGGGCCCGCGGCGAGCAGTACTTC	CASSLGARGEQYF
NA	TRBV2	NA	TRBJ2-1	TGTGCCAGCGCCGAAGATCCTCGGTACAATGAGCAGTTCTTC	CASAEDPRYNEQFF
NA	TRBV29-1	NA	TRBJ2-7	TGCAGCGCCAGACAGGGAGGGTACGAGCAGTACTTC	CSARQGGYEQYF
TRBD2	TRBV5-5	once	TRBJ2-7	TGTGCCAGCAGCTTGGCCGGACTAGCGGGAGCTCGGTACGAGCAGTACTTC	CASSLAGLAGARYEQYF
TRBD1	TRBV5-5	NA	TRBJ1-1	TGTGCCAGCAGCTTGGCCGTGGGACAGGTAGAAGCTTTCTTT	CASSLAVGQVEAFF
TRBD2	TRBV2	NA	TRBJ2-1	TGTGCCAGCAGTGGGGGGACTAGCGGGAGTAATGAGCAGTTCTTC	CASSGGTSGSNEQFF